The clone carrying this T cell receptor (beta chain) occurred a few times. The record originates from a study of T cells in Graves' hyperthyroidism and ophthalmopathy. Amplified regions were TCR beta CDR3 sequences from RNA transcripts. Initially, a first-round RT-PCR of the TCR CDR3 employed the HTBI primer set. Via MiXCR, TCRdb re-called the multiplex PCR reads, giving one row per CDR3 protein. The sample has about 640,000 distinct CDR3 sequences, around 20% seen once. J was trimmed by 0 bases and V by 5 bases; bases with no gene match: 6. The germline V gene has CDR1 SGHTA and CDR2 FQGNSA. The CDR3 runs 16 residues.

Material for sequencing was blood. The chain carries TRBV7-2 and TRBJ2-1; 8 positions agree with TRBD1. The receptor's source is a man younger than 40 with Graves' ophthalmopathy. This chain's CDR3 is CASSPGDRLSYNEQFF. The DNA of the CDR3 is TGTGCCAGCAGCCCGGGGGACAGGCTCTCCTACAATGAGCAGTTCTTC.